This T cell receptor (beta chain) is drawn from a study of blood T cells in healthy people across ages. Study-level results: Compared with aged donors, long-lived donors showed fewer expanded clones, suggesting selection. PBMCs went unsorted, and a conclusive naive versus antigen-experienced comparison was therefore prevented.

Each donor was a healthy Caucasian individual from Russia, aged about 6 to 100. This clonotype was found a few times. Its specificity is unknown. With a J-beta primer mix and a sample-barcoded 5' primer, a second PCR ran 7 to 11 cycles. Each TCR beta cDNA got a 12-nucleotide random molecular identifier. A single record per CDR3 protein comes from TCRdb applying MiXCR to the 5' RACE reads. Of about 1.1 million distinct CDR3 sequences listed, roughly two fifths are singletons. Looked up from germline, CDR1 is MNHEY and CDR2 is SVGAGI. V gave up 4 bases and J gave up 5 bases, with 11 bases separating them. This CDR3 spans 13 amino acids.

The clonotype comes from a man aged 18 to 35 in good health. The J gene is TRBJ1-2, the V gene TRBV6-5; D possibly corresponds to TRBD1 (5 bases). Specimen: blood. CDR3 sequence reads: CASSSGTEYGYTF. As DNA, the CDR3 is TGTGCCAGCAGTTCCGGGACCGAGTATGGCTACACCTTC.